This T cell receptor (beta chain) appears in the sequencing data of a study of T cells in narcolepsy. Turning to the study itself: Donors had narcolepsy type 1 or type 2, or were healthy controls. The study's findings and limits: Blood of same and different patients, but not healthy controls, reportedly held recurring autoreactive clonotypes. No autoreactive T cell clone sequences appeared in some memory CD4+ repertoires.

The method was immunoSEQ multiplex PCR; TCRdb's version includes in-frame clones alone and lacks a portion of them. The profile shows about 40,000 clones, approximately 90% of them singletons. The CDR3 spans 14 residues. Trimming cost V 5 bases and J 1 base, with 12 bases left between them. The germline V gene encodes CDR1 MNHNS and CDR2 SASEGT. A word on this clone: No antigen is known for it.

The sequence was obtained from a human donor with narcolepsy. The sequenced sample was CD45RA- memory CD4+ T cells from PBMCs. The rearrangement joins TRBV6-1 to TRBJ2-7; D is undetermined. Here the CDR3 DNA reads TGTGCCAGCAGTTTTAGGACCCTGTCCTACGAGCAGTACTTC. As protein: CASSFRTLSYEQYF.